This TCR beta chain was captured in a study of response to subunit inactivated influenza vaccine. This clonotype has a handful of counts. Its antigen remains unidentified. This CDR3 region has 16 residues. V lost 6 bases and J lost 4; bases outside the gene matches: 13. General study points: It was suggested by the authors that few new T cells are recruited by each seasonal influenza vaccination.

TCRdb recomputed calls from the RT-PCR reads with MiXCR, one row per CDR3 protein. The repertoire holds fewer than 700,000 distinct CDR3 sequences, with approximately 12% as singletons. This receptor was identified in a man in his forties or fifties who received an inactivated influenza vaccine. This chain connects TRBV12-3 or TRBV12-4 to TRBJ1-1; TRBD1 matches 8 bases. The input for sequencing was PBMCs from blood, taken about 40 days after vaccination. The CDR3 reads CASRPVTGTGGTEAFF. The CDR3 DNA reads TGTGCCAGCAGACCTGTTACCGGGACAGGAGGCACTGAAGCTTTCTTT.